This entry lists 8 T cell receptor beta chains sequenced from one sample in a study of blood T cell repertoires in COVID-19. The table came from immunoSEQ multiplex PCR; TCRdb's copy has only in-frame clones and leaves some out. The sample comprises 150,000 to 200,000 clones, about 86% of which are singletons, and roughly 3.6% rests with the top ten. Source material: peripheral blood. The source is a man between 18 and 35 years old with active or convalescent COVID-19.

The chain carries TRBV4-2 and TRBJ1-2, with a possible D match to TRBD1 (6 bases). V shed 3 bases and J shed 5 bases, with 16 bases lying between them. Germline assignment: CDR1 LGHNA and CDR2 YNFKEQ. The CDR3 loop spans 15 amino acids. The CDR3: CASSQDGQTLYGYTF. The CDR3 DNA reads as TGTGCCAGCAGCCAGGATGGACAGACCCTTTATGGCTACACCTTC.

The chain is built from TRBV24-1 and TRBJ2-7; 7 bases are a match to TRBD2. The germline gives CDR1 KGHDR, CDR2 SFDVKD. The V and J ends lost 9 bases and 3 bases, in that order; junction bases with no gene match: 4. The CDR3 has 12 amino acids. Written as DNA, the CDR3 is TGTGCCACCGCGGGGGTGAGCTACGAGCAGTACTTC. This codes for CATAGVSYEQYF.

This clone was seen a single time. The gene calls are TRBV2 and TRBJ1-4, with 9 bases fitting TRBD1. Germline V gene sequence: CDR1 SNHLY, CDR2 FYNNEI. Trimming at V came to 7 bases and at J to 6 bases, leaving 6 bases not matched to a gene. CDR3 length: 14 residues. CDR3 protein: CASTMTGGYEKLFF. The CDR3, as DNA: TGTGCCAGCACTATGACAGGGGGTTATGAAAAACTGTTTTTT.

This clone has more than one count but fewer than ten. The chain uses TRBV3-1 (or the pseudogene TRBV3-2) and TRBJ2-1; 8 nucleotides match TRBD2. CDR3 length: 14 amino acids. V lost 3 bases to trimming and J lost 8 bases; unmatched junction nucleotides: 6. Looked up from germline, CDR1 is LGHDT and CDR2 is YNNKEL (reference sequence). CDR3 region: CASSHRGGVDEQFF. CDR3 nucleotides: TGTGCCAGCAGCCATCGGGGGGGGGTCGATGAGCAGTTCTTC.

The chain is built from TRBV30 and TRBJ1-1; D perhaps matches TRBD1 (6 bases). Germline loops: CDR1 GTSNPN, CDR2 SVGIG (reference sequence). CDR3 length: 15 residues. The V gene lost 4 bases and the J gene lost 3 bases, with 18 bases spanning the gap. As DNA, the CDR3 is TGTGCCTGGACTTATCTGGACAGAATAGACACTGAAGCTTTCTTT. Its translation: CAWTYLDRIDTEAFF. Variable domain in full (rest from reference TRBV30 and TRBJ1-1): SQTIHQWPATLVQPVGSPLSLECTVEGTSNPNLYWYRQAAGRGLQLLFYSVGIGQISSEVPQNLSASRPQDRQFILSSKKLLLSDSGFYLCAWTYLDRIDTEAFFGQGTRLTVV.

The chain is built from TRBV10-3 and TRBJ1-1, with 7 nucleotides matching TRBD1. This CDR3 comprises 16 residues. Losses at the gene ends were 4 bases for V and 4 bases for J; bases not matched to a gene: 12. Germline V gene sequence: CDR1 ENHRY, CDR2 SYGVKD. DNA for the CDR3: TGTGCCATCAGTGGGGGACAGACCTTAAAAGGCACTGAAGCTTTCTTT. Its translation: CAISGGQTLKGTEAFF.

The chain uses TRBV7-8 and TRBJ2-3; 7 bases fit TRBD2. Germline V gene data show CDR1 as SGHVS and CDR2 as FQNEAQ. CDR3 size: 15 residues. V lost 1 base, J lost 2 bases, and 3 bases stayed unmatched. The CDR3 sequence: CASSLDRGDTDTQYF. Here the CDR3 DNA reads TGTGCCAGCAGCTTAGATCGGGGGGACACAGATACGCAGTATTTT.

The chain recombines TRBV5-5 with TRBJ1-1; D ambiguous. Trimming left V 0 bases short and J 3 bases short, with 12 bases between. This CDR3 is built from 15 residues. Germline CDR1 reads SGHKS; CDR2 reads YYEKEE (reference sequence). The CDR3 DNA sequence: TGTGCCAGCAGCTTGGCAGGTAATTCGTACACTGAAGCTTTCTTT. Amino acid sequence: CASSLAGNSYTEAFF. Based on the CDR3 plus reference TRBV5-5 and TRBJ1-1, the full variable domain is DAGVTQSPTHLIKTRGQQVTLRCSPISGHKSVSWYQQVLGQGPQFIFQYYEKEERGRGNFPDRFSARQFPNYSSELNVNALLLGDSALYLCASSLAGNSYTEAFFGQGTRLTVV.